These 14 T cell receptor beta chains share one sample of origin, sequenced in a study of blood T cell repertoires in COVID-19. The table came from immunoSEQ multiplex PCR; TCRdb's copy has only in-frame clones and leaves some out. The top ten clones hold roughly 3.2% of a sample with approximately 190,000 clones, roughly 84% of them seen once. Sample: PBMCs or T cells enriched from blood (not recorded which). These receptors all come from a woman younger than 45 who had been exposed to COVID-19.

A word on this clone: Other DNA sequences within the sample encode an identical CDR3. J is TRBJ2-7 and V is TRBV29-1; 12 positions match TRBD1. This CDR3 is built from 15 residues. V shed 3 bases and J 1 base; nucleotides not matched to a gene: 4. Germline loops: CDR1 SQVTM, CDR2 ANQGSEA. The CDR3 DNA sequence: TGCAGCGTTGAGGGGACAGGGGGCAAGTCCTACGAGCAGTACTTC. Translated: CSVEGTGGKSYEQYF.

The rearrangement links TRBV5-1 to TRBJ2-3, with 9 bases fitting TRBD1. Germline trimming cut 1 base from V and 6 bases from J; bases unmatched to any gene: 9. From germline, CDR1 is SGHRS and CDR2 YFSETQ. CDR3 size: 16 residues. The DNA of the CDR3 is TGCGCCAGCAGCTTGTTTCCGGGACAGGGTAGGGATACGCAGTATTTT. Translating it yields CASSLFPGQGRDTQYF. The entire variable domain, with the rest obtained from reference TRBV5-1 and TRBJ2-3, is as follows: KAGVTQTPRYLIKTRGQQVTLSCSPISGHRSVSWYQQTPGQGLQFLFEYFSETQRNKGNFPGRFSGRQFSNSRSEMNVSTLELGDSALYLCASSLFPGQGRDTQYFGPGTRLTVL.

The V gene is TRBV6-2 or TRBV6-3, the J gene TRBJ2-3, with 8 positions matching TRBD2. Germline loops: CDR1 MNHEY, CDR2 SVGEGT. There are 14 residues in the CDR3. With V trimmed by 4 bases and J by 4 bases, 4 bases remained unmatched. In DNA, the CDR3 is TGTGCCAGCAGTTCCGGGGGGGCGCCAGATACGCAGTATTTT. Translation: CASSSGGAPDTQYF.

This clone was recorded a few times. The chain employs TRBV6-5 and TRBJ1-2, with 9 bases fitting TRBD1. The CDR3 totals 13 residues. V was clipped by 6 bases and J by 8 bases; unmatched bases: 7. CDR1 is MNHEY, CDR2 SVGAGI, per germline. In DNA form, the CDR3 reads TGTGCCAGCAGCCAGCGGACAGGGGAGGGCTACACCTTC. This sequence encodes CASSQRTGEGYTF.

The rearrangement links TRBV18 to TRBJ2-3, with D tentatively TRBD1 (6 bases). The CDR3 contains 16 residues. Germline CDR1 is KGHSH and CDR2 is LQKENI. Trimming left V 0 bases short and J 1 base short, with 11 bases between. CDR3 region: CASSPPGARGTDTQYF. DNA for the CDR3: TGTGCCAGCTCACCACCGGGGGCCAGGGGCACAGATACGCAGTATTTT.

The CDR3 here is CASSKGFNYGYTF. The CDR3 bases are TGTGCCAGTAGTAAGGGGTTCAACTATGGCTACACCTTC. This chain connects TRBV19 to TRBJ1-2; a possible D gene is TRBD1 (5 bases). The germline CDR1 and CDR2 sequences are LNHDA and SQIVND (reference sequence). V was cut by 4 bases and J by 2 bases, with 8 bases left in between. The CDR3 length is 13 residues.

The chain couples TRBV6-5 to TRBJ2-3, with D possibly being TRBD2 (6 bases). The V gene's germline CDR1 is MNHEY and CDR2 SVGAGI. Trimming shortened V by 3 bases and J by 3 bases, and 16 bases separated the two germline ends. The CDR3 spans 16 residues. This CDR3 reads CASSYSGDWLTDTQYF. The CDR3 bases are TGTGCCAGCAGTTATTCCGGGGACTGGCTTACAGATACGCAGTATTTT.

This clone was observed at least ten times. V and J are TRBV5-4 and TRBJ2-7; D is perhaps TRBD1 (5 bases). The CDR3 sequence is 13 residues long. The V end lost 0 bases, the J end lost 4 bases, and 8 bases lay between the germline ends. Germline CDR1 reads SGHNT; CDR2 reads YYREEE (reference sequence). The CDR3 nucleotides are TGTGCCAGCAGCTTGGAAACAGGTTACGAGCAGTACTTC. Protein sequence: CASSLETGYEQYF.

This clone was detected once. The chain joins TRBV6-1 to TRBJ1-5, with D possibly being TRBD1 (6 bases). CDR1 is MNHNS and CDR2 is SASEGT in the germline V gene. The length of the CDR3 is 13 residues. V lost 3 bases to trimming and J lost 3 bases, with 6 bases between them. CDR3 amino acids: CASSEGANQPQHF. DNA for the CDR3: TGTGCCAGCAGTGAGGGGGCCAATCAGCCCCAGCATTTT.

The chain combines TRBV19 with TRBJ2-3, with 12 bases matching TRBD1. The junction had 5 bases not matched to a gene; V was cut back by 6 bases and J by 1 base. Germline-derived CDR1 and CDR2 are LNHDA and SQIVND (reference sequence). This CDR3 contains 16 residues. CDR3 in amino acids: CASRGQGAFGTDTQYF. CDR3 coding DNA: TGTGCCAGTAGGGGACAGGGGGCTTTTGGCACAGATACGCAGTATTTT. Drawing the rest from reference TRBV19 and TRBJ2-3, the complete variable domain is DGGITQSPKYLFRKEGQNVTLSCEQNLNHDAMYWYRQDPGQGLRLIYYSQIVNDFQKGDIAEGYSVSREKKESFPLTVTSAQKNPTAFYLCASRGQGAFGTDTQYFGPGTRLTVL.

V usage is TRBV3-1 (or the pseudogene TRBV3-2) and J usage is TRBJ2-7, with D perhaps matching TRBD2 (5 bases). Deletions cut 1 base from V and 1 base from J, with 8 bases between. This CDR3 region has 14 residues. From germline, CDR1 is LGHDT and CDR2 YNNKEL (reference sequence). The DNA of the CDR3 is TGTGCCAGCAGCCAAGTAAGAGGGTCCTACGAGCAGTACTTC. It specifies CASSQVRGSYEQYF.

This chain joins TRBV19 and TRBJ2-2; D remains ambiguous. Germline assignment: CDR1 LNHDA and CDR2 SQIVND (reference sequence). The CDR3 covers 13 residues. Trimming removed 7 bases at V and 5 bases at J, with 11 bases between. DNA of the CDR3: TGTGCCAGTACCTTCCTAGAAACCGGGGAGCTGTTTTTT. Protein sequence: CASTFLETGELFF.

The V and J genes are TRBV7-3 and TRBJ1-2; 8 nucleotides line up with TRBD1. The ends lost 3 bases at V and 8 bases at J; junction bases unmatched: 5. The CDR3 loop spans 13 amino acids. CDR1 is SGHTA, CDR2 FQGTGA, per germline. The CDR3 is CASSLDRVGGYTF. CDR3 bases: TGTGCCAGCAGCTTGGACAGGGTCGGCGGCTACACCTTC. The full variable domain, rest sourced from reference TRBV7-3 and TRBJ1-2, is GAGVSQTPSNKVTEKGKYVELRCDPISGHTALYWYRQSLGQGPEFLIYFQGTGAADDSGLPNDRFFAVRPEGSVSTLKIQRTERGDSAVYLCASSLDRVGGYTFGSGTRLTVV.

The V and J genes are TRBV4-1 and TRBJ2-1; 9 positions match TRBD2. This CDR3 is 15 amino acids long. Looked up from germline, CDR1 is MGHRA and CDR2 is YSYEKL. The J segment lost 4 bases and the V segment lost 1 base, leaving 2 bases of the junction unmatched. The CDR3 sequence: CASSQGLAGYNEQFF. CDR3 coding DNA: TGCGCCAGCAGCCAAGGGCTAGCGGGGTACAATGAGCAGTTCTTC.